A selection of T cell receptor beta chains follows, all from one sample in a study of T cells in Graves' hyperthyroidism and ophthalmopathy. In TCRdb, the multiplex PCR reads were re-called with MiXCR into one record per CDR3 protein. Among about 290,000 distinct CDR3 sequences listed, roughly 14% were seen once. The sample was blood. The source is a woman aged 25 to 39 with Graves' hyperthyroidism that later progressed to Graves' ophthalmopathy. The CDR3 runs from the conserved cysteine through the conserved F or W. The D gene is left open where the match is weak. Size values are once, few and many counts, or a class for expanded clones, and some rows have none.

V gene	D gene	clone size	J gene	CDR3 DNA	CDR3 protein
TRBV10-3	-	few	TRBJ2-7	TGTGCCATCAGTGAGTCAGTCTCCTACGAGCAGTACTTC	CAISESVSYEQYF
TRBV13	TRBD1	-	TRBJ1-5	TGTGCCAGCAGTTCGGGGAGGGGGCACCAGCCCCAGCATTTT	CASSSGRGHQPQHF
TRBV6-2/TRBV6-3	-	many	TRBJ2-2	TGTGCCAGCAGTCCTCTAGGTTCTCGTGACACCGGGGAGCTGTTTTTT	CASSPLGSRDTGELFF
TRBV2	-	-	TRBJ2-2	TGTGCCAGCATTAAATCCACCGGGGAGCTGTTTTTT	CASIKSTGELFF
TRBV20-1	-	once	TRBJ2-7	TGCAGTGCCCCCCGGACTACCACCTACGAGCAGTACTTC	CSAPRTTTYEQYF
TRBV28	-	few	TRBJ1-3	TGTGCCAGCAGGCACTATTCGAGCTCTGGAAACACCATATATTTT	CASRHYSSSGNTIYF
TRBV19	-	-	TRBJ1-5	TGTGCCAGTAGTTCTCGACGTCCCGATAGCAATCAGCCCCAGCATTTT	CASSSRRPDSNQPQHF
TRBV10-3	TRBD1	many	TRBJ1-5	TGTGCCACCGGCCGGGACAGGAGCGGTCAGCCCCAGCATTTT	CATGRDRSGQPQHF
TRBV29-1	-	many	TRBJ2-3	TGCAGCGTTGAAGATCCAGGGCGGATCACAGATACGCAGTATTTT	CSVEDPGRITDTQYF
TRBV30	TRBD2	many	TRBJ2-7	TGTGCCTGGAGGGACAAAACTAGCGGAACCTACGAGCAGTACTTC	CAWRDKTSGTYEQYF
TRBV24-1	-	few	TRBJ2-2	TGTGCCACCAGTCAGGTCGGGGAGCTGTTTTTT	CATSQVGELFF
TRBV15	-	many	TRBJ2-1	TGTGCCACCAGCCGTCAGGGGTCGATCAATGAGCAGTTCTTC	CATSRQGSINEQFF
TRBV7-2	-	many	TRBJ1-1	TGTGCCAGCAGCGCCACCGACAGGCGGCCTGAAGCTTTCTTT	CASSATDRRPEAFF
TRBV20-1	-	few	TRBJ1-5	TGCAGTGCTCCCCATGCGGGGTTGGGCAATCAGCCCCAGCATTTT	CSAPHAGLGNQPQHF
TRBV4-3	TRBD2	many	TRBJ2-7	TGCGCCAGCAGCCAAGATCAGGCTAGCGGGGAAAGCTCCTACGAGCAGTACTTC	CASSQDQASGESSYEQYF
TRBV6-2/TRBV6-3	TRBD1	many	TRBJ1-2	TGTGCCAGCAGTTACCGGGACAGGCCTAACTATGGCTACACCTTC	CASSYRDRPNYGYTF
TRBV5-6	-	many	TRBJ2-1	TGTGCCAGCAGCTTGTTTTCGCGAGGGGAGCAGTTCTTC	CASSLFSRGEQFF
TRBV5-1	TRBD2	many	TRBJ2-3	TGCGCCAGCAGCTTTTCTGTCCCGGGACTAGCGGGAGCAGATACGCAGTATTTT	CASSFSVPGLAGADTQYF
TRBV3-1	-	many	TRBJ1-5	TGTGCCAGCAGCCAAGCCAGTGGGGGTCAGCCCCAGCATTTT	CASSQASGGQPQHF
TRBV15	-	-	TRBJ2-5	TGTGCCACCAGCAGAGATCGAGGGGGTGGAGAGACCCAGTACTTC	CATSRDRGGGETQYF
TRBV19	-	-	TRBJ2-1	TGTGCCAGTAGTAGACCCATGAGAGGCCATGAGCAGTTCTTC	CASSRPMRGHEQFF
TRBV6-1	-	few	TRBJ1-1	TGTGCCACCGGGGGCCTGGGGTGGACTGAAGCTTTCTTT	CATGGLGWTEAFF
TRBV29-1	TRBD1	few	TRBJ2-2	TGCAGCGTTGAATTCCGGACAGGGGGGGCCGGGGAGCTGTTTTTT	CSVEFRTGGAGELFF
TRBV28	-	-	TRBJ2-1	TGTGCCAGCAGGACCCAGACCGACGAGCAGTTCTTC	CASRTQTDEQFF
TRBV27	TRBD1	many	TRBJ2-7	TGTGCCAGCAGTCGGAAAGACAGGGACTACGAGCAGTACTTC	CASSRKDRDYEQYF
TRBV9	TRBD2	once	TRBJ2-3	TGTGCCAGCAGCATGGGGACTAGCGGGAGATGGGATACGCAGTATTTT	CASSMGTSGRWDTQYF
TRBV6-1	TRBD2	-	TRBJ2-5	TGTGCCAGCAGTGAAATGGCTAGCGGAAAAGAGACCCAGTACTTC	CASSEMASGKETQYF
TRBV6-1	-	-	TRBJ2-7	TGTGCCAGCAACCCTTCCGCCGGGGGCTCCTACGAGCAGTACTTC	CASNPSAGGSYEQYF
TRBV6-2/TRBV6-3	TRBD2	few	TRBJ2-2	TGTGCCAGCAGTTTCTACCACTTAATCACCGGGACTAGCGGGAGGGCCAGAACCGGGGAGCTGTTTTTT	CASSFYHLITGTSGRARTGELFF
TRBV30	TRBD2	once	TRBJ2-1	TGTGCCTGGAGTCCTAGCGGACCCAATGAGCAGTTCTTC	CAWSPSGPNEQFF
TRBV6-1	-	-	TRBJ2-1	TGCGCCAGCAGTCAATCCACCAGGGGATTATCCCACAATGAGCAGTTCTTC	CASSQSTRGLSHNEQFF
TRBV4-1	TRBD1	many	TRBJ2-7	TGCGCCAGCAGCCAAGATGCCTGGACAGGTTCCTACGAGCAGTACTTC	CASSQDAWTGSYEQYF
TRBV5-1	-	many	TRBJ1-1	TGCGCCAGCAGCTTGGGCAGGGGATTTGTGTGGACTGAAGCTTTCTTT	CASSLGRGFVWTEAFF
TRBV18	-	many	TRBJ1-1	TGTGCCAGCTCACGCATCCCTGGGCAGGGGAGGAACACTGAAGCTTTCTTT	CASSRIPGQGRNTEAFF
TRBV5-1	TRBD2	many	TRBJ2-3	TGCGCCAGCAGCTTTGGACTAGCGGGATACACAGATACGCAGTATTTT	CASSFGLAGYTDTQYF
TRBV27	-	many	TRBJ2-5	TGTGCCAGCAGGGGACTGGTTCAAGAGACCCAGTACTTC	CASRGLVQETQYF
TRBV6-2/TRBV6-3	-	many	TRBJ2-3	TGTGCCAGCAGTTACACGGGAAGGGCCCCCACAGATACGCAGTATTTT	CASSYTGRAPTDTQYF
TRBV7-2	-	many	TRBJ1-3	TGTGCCAGCAGCGACCAGCCCCTCTCTGGAAACACCATATATTTT	CASSDQPLSGNTIYF
TRBV24-1	-	-	TRBJ1-5	TGTGCCCCCCGTGATTCCGGGGATAGCAATCAGCCCCAGCATTTT	CAPRDSGDSNQPQHF
TRBV28	TRBD2	-	TRBJ2-3	TGTGCCAGCAGCGCCATAGCGGGGCCTACCGCAGATACGCAGTATTTT	CASSAIAGPTADTQYF
TRBV28	TRBD1	-	TRBJ2-5	TGTGCCAGCAGTTTATGGGGACAGGGTCAAGAGACCCAGTACTTC	CASSLWGQGQETQYF